The 29 T cell receptor beta chains listed next were all sequenced from one sample in a study of blood T cell repertoires in COVID-19. Some clones are missing from TCRdb's copy, which holds only in-frame ones; the method was immunoSEQ multiplex PCR. This table has about 300,000 clones, around 90% appearing once. The specimen was PBMCs or T cells enriched from blood (not recorded which). The receptors stem from a woman under 40 who had recovered from COVID-19.

The chain has TRBV19 and TRBJ1-4, with 8 bases lining up with TRBD1. J was trimmed by 2 bases and V by 6 bases; bases with no gene match: 5. This CDR3 has 15 residues. Germline loops: CDR1 LNHDA, CDR2 SQIVND (reference sequence). The CDR3 loop reads CASRRQGLTNEKLFF. In nucleotides, the CDR3 is TGTGCCAGTAGGCGACAGGGGTTGACTAATGAAAAACTGTTTTTT.

The chain combines TRBV7-2 with TRBJ2-5; D possibly corresponds to TRBD1 (6 bases). Germline CDR1 and CDR2: SGHTA and FQGNSA. Trimming took 5 bases from V and 5 from J, leaving 15 bases between them. The CDR3 extends over 14 amino acids. CDR3 amino acids: CASSPGRGRETQYF. The CDR3 nucleotides read TGTGCCAGCAGCCCGGGCAGGGGCCGGGAGACCCAGTACTTC.

The chain links TRBV19 to TRBJ2-2; 12 bases agree with TRBD2. The CDR3 loop spans 15 amino acids. Germline values: CDR1 LNHDA, CDR2 SQIVND (reference sequence). V lost 1 base and J lost 6; bases outside the gene matches: 0. This CDR3 is CASSIGTSGAGELFF. Here the CDR3 DNA reads TGTGCCAGTAGTATAGGGACTAGCGGGGCCGGGGAGCTGTTTTTT. Together with reference TRBV19 and TRBJ2-2, the CDR3 gives the full variable domain: DGGITQSPKYLFRKEGQNVTLSCEQNLNHDAMYWYRQDPGQGLRLIYYSQIVNDFQKGDIAEGYSVSREKKESFPLTVTSAQKNPTAFYLCASSIGTSGAGELFFGEGSRLTVL.

The rearrangement uses TRBV7-9 and TRBJ2-5; D is unresolved. Germline lookup yields CDR1 SEHNR and CDR2 FQNEAQ (reference sequence). This CDR3 region has 12 residues. Trimming took off 5 bases at V and 1 base at J, with 5 bases between the two ends. In DNA, the CDR3 is TGTGCCAGCAGCCTCGGCCAAGAGACCCAGTACTTC. Its translation is CASSLGQETQYF.

This clone is a singleton in its sample. The CDR3 loop reads CASSQDGGVKNIQYF. CDR3 nucleotide sequence: TGTGCCAGCAGCCAAGATGGGGGCGTCAAAAACATTCAGTACTTC. The chain has TRBV3-1 (or the pseudogene TRBV3-2) and TRBJ2-4; possibly TRBD1 for D (6 bases). The CDR3 is made up of 15 amino acids. The V gene's germline CDR1 is LGHDT and CDR2 YNNKEL (reference sequence). V lost 0 bases, J lost 3 bases, and 9 bases lay in between.

Comment on this clone: The sample holds other DNA sequences that translate to the same CDR3. The rearrangement joins TRBV2 to TRBJ2-7; no firm D call. The CDR3 is 12 amino acids. Trimming left V 6 bases short and J 0 bases short, with 6 bases between. Germline CDR1 is SNHLY and CDR2 is FYNNEI. The chain's CDR3 is CASSRSSYEQYF. The DNA for the CDR3 is TGTGCCAGCAGCCGGAGCTCCTACGAGCAGTACTTC.

The chain couples TRBV7-9 to TRBJ1-5, with D maybe TRBD1 (5 bases). Trimming left V 5 bases short and J 1 base short, with 12 bases between. Germline assignment: CDR1 SEHNR and CDR2 FQNEAQ (reference sequence). CDR3 size: 15 residues. CDR3 residues: CASSVGGGSNQPQHF. In DNA, the CDR3 is TGTGCCAGCAGCGTCGGCGGGGGGAGCAATCAGCCCCAGCATTTT.

The rearrangement links TRBV3-1 (or the pseudogene TRBV3-2) to TRBJ1-3, with 7 bases identical to TRBD1. V trimming: 4 bases; J trimming: 3 bases; junction bases outside the gene matches: 6. Per the germline V gene, CDR1 is LGHDT and CDR2 is YNNKEL (reference sequence). This CDR3 contains 15 residues. CDR3 in amino acids: CASSLRSGGGNTIYF. CDR3 nucleotide sequence: TGTGCCAGCAGCCTCAGGTCAGGGGGTGGAAACACCATATATTTT.

The V call is TRBV6-5, the J call TRBJ1-5, with D maybe TRBD1 (5 bases). The V gene lost 6 bases and the J gene lost 9 bases, with 9 bases spanning the gap. The CDR3 is 11 residues long. CDR1 and CDR2 (germline): MNHEY, SVGAGI. In nucleotides, the CDR3 is TGTGCCAGCAGCCGCGGGGGGCCCCAGCATTTT. Its protein is CASSRGGPQHF.

V usage is TRBV12-3 or TRBV12-4 and J usage is TRBJ1-2; D unresolved. The CDR3 spans 12 residues. Trimming took 6 bases from V and 0 from J, leaving 5 bases between them. The CDR3 region has the DNA TGTGCCAGCAGATCGTCTAACTATGGCTACACCTTC. Amino acid sequence: CASRSSNYGYTF.

The chain employs TRBV6-1 and TRBJ1-2, with no clear D. Germline V gene data show CDR1 as MNHNS and CDR2 as SASEGT. Trimming pared 0 bases from V and 7 bases from J, leaving 9 bases between. The CDR3 consists of 13 residues. CDR3 loop: CASSEALGTGYTF. DNA of the CDR3: TGTGCCAGCAGTGAAGCGCTTGGCACTGGCTACACCTTC.

J is TRBJ2-1 and V is TRBV21-1; the table assigns TRBD1, which was not confirmed against the DNA. TRBV21-1 is described as a pseudogene. The CDR3 totals 15 residues. CDR3 in amino acids: CASSALGTGRNEQFF. The CDR3 DNA follows: TGTGCCAGCAGCGCCCTGGGGACAGGGAGAAATGAGCAGTTCTTC.

The chain is built from TRBV6-5 and TRBJ1-1, with 7 nucleotides matching TRBD1. With 4 bases clipped from V and 7 bases from J, the junction kept 3 bases outside the gene matches. CDR1 and CDR2 (germline): MNHEY, SVGAGI. CDR3 length equals 12 residues. DNA for the CDR3: TGTGCCAGCAGTTTCGGGACAGTTGAAGCTTTCTTT. The encoded protein is CASSFGTVEAFF.

This clone appeared once. A read error may produce the germline difference seen at one junction end. The rearrangement joins TRBV27 to TRBJ2-2; TRBD1 matches 10 bases. Germline CDR1 and CDR2: MNHEY and SMNVEV (reference sequence). The CDR3 loop spans 16 amino acids. The CDR3 region is CASRLGTGVGTGELFF. DNA of the CDR3: TGTGCCAGCCGTTTAGGGACAGGGGTTGGCACCGGGGAGCTGTTTTTT.

This clone occurred once. The V gene is TRBV12-3 or TRBV12-4, the J gene TRBJ1-5; D is uncertain. The CDR3 covers 13 residues. Deletions cut 7 bases from V and 3 bases from J, with 10 bases between. CDR3 DNA: TGTGCCAGCACCCCCAGGTACAATCAGCCCCAGCATTTT. Encoded protein: CASTPRYNQPQHF.

The genes are TRBV5-1 and TRBJ2-2; TRBD2 agrees at 11 bases. The V gene's germline CDR1 is SGHRS and CDR2 YFSETQ. This CDR3 is 16 amino acids long. V was pared by 4 bases and J by 5 bases, with 7 bases of the junction left unmatched. Here the CDR3 reads CASSLVGTSGTGELFF. The CDR3 DNA follows: TGCGCCAGCAGCCTAGTCGGGACTAGCGGAACCGGGGAGCTGTTTTTT.

The rearrangement uses TRBV21-1 and TRBJ1-1. TRBV21-1 is flagged as a pseudogene. The CDR3 is made up of 16 amino acids. The chain's CDR3 is CASSIETATRLGLMVW. CDR3 nucleotides: TGTGCCAGCAGCATCGAAACCGCTACCCGGCTCGGACTAATGGTTTGG.

In its sample, this clone was seen a few times. The J gene is TRBJ2-2, the V gene TRBV6-1; TRBD1 is a possible D gene (5 bases). The CDR3 totals 15 residues. Germline CDR1 and CDR2: MNHNS and SASEGT. Between the trimmed V and J ends, which lost 3 bases and 0 bases, there was a span of 8 bases. The CDR3 DNA reads TGTGCCAGCAGTGACAGGGCAGCGAACACCGGGGAGCTGTTTTTT. This encodes CASSDRAANTGELFF.

The chain has TRBV3-1 (or the pseudogene TRBV3-2) and TRBJ1-4; unclear D gene. The CDR3 runs 15 residues. V lost 0 bases and J 8 bases, leaving 13 bases between the germline ends. Germline assignment: CDR1 LGHDT and CDR2 YNNKEL (reference sequence). CDR3 sequence reads: CASSQDRVQREKLFF. The CDR3 DNA follows: TGTGCCAGCAGCCAAGACCGGGTCCAGAGGGAAAAACTGTTTTTT.

The rearrangement joins TRBV9 to TRBJ2-3, with 12 positions matching TRBD1. J lost 5 bases, V lost 3 bases, and 7 bases had no gene match. The V gene's germline CDR1 is SGDLS and CDR2 YYNGEE. This CDR3 spans 16 amino acids. The CDR3 coding sequence is TGTGCCAGCAGCGGCGCCGGGACAGGGGGCAGAGATACGCAGTATTTT. This sequence encodes CASSGAGTGGRDTQYF.

The chain employs TRBV4-3 and TRBJ1-6; TRBD1 matches at 8 bases. The V and J ends lost 4 bases and 9 bases, in that order; junction bases with no gene match: 8. Germline CDR1 reads LGHNA; CDR2 reads YSLEER. The CDR3 loop spans 15 amino acids. Here the CDR3 reads CASSLEGQEISPLHF. The CDR3 region has the DNA TGCGCCAGCAGCCTAGAGGGACAGGAGATTTCACCCCTCCACTTT.

V usage is TRBV7-9 and J usage is TRBJ1-2; D is possibly TRBD1 (6 bases). The germline V and J ends were trimmed by 5 bases and 2 bases, with 9 bases remaining between them. The CDR3 covers 13 residues. CDR1 SEHNR and CDR2 FQNEAQ come from the germline V gene (reference sequence). Written as DNA, the CDR3 is TGTGCCAGCAGCGCAGGGGAAAACTATGGCTACACCTTC. It is translated as CASSAGENYGYTF.

V usage is TRBV4-1 and J usage is TRBJ1-1; 7 nucleotides agree with TRBD1. Per the germline V gene, CDR1 is MGHRA and CDR2 is YSYEKL. After removal of 2 bases from V and 1 base from J, the junction contained 7 bases not matched to a gene. The CDR3 runs to 16 residues. The CDR3 region is CASSQRTGTANTEAFF. CDR3 in DNA: TGCGCCAGCAGCCAACGAACCGGGACAGCGAACACTGAAGCTTTCTTT.

The chain has TRBV30 and TRBJ1-2, with D hard to call. This CDR3 has 13 residues. Germline CDR1 and CDR2: GTSNPN and SVGIG (reference sequence). V was cut by 1 base and J by 7 bases, with 13 bases left in between. CDR3 sequence reads: CAWSGGRSFGYTF. CDR3 DNA: TGTGCCTGGAGTGGAGGTAGGAGCTTTGGCTACACCTTC.

The CDR3 DNA reads as TGCGCCAGCAGCTTGGGGGGAGGTCCGACTGGGTACGAGCAGTACTTC. Its protein is CASSLGGGPTGYEQYF. V is TRBV5-1 and J is TRBJ2-7; maybe TRBD2 (6 bases). The length of the CDR3 is 16 residues. Germline V lookup: CDR1 SGHRS, CDR2 YFSETQ. Trimming cost V 0 bases and J 4 bases, with 17 bases left between them.

V usage is TRBV5-6 and J usage is TRBJ1-4; D is unresolved. The germline V gene has CDR1 SGHDT and CDR2 YYEEEE. The V end lost 0 bases, the J end lost 8 bases, and 11 bases lay between the germline ends. CDR3 size: 14 residues. The CDR3 nucleotides read TGTGCCAGCAGCTTGGTCGCCGGAGGCGAAAAACTGTTTTTT. This codes for CASSLVAGGEKLFF.

In regard to this clone: The sample carries other DNA sequences with the same CDR3. The chain recombines TRBV18 with TRBJ1-3, with 8 bases aligning to TRBD1. CDR3 length: 15 amino acids. Trimming took 3 bases from V and 0 from J; bases not matched to a gene: 1. Germline CDR1 KGHSH, CDR2 LQKENI. The CDR3 nucleotides read TGTGCCAGCTCACCCGGACAGGGCTCTGGAAACACCATATATTTT. Protein: CASSPGQGSGNTIYF.

This clone is a singleton in its sample. The CDR3 DNA is TGTGCCAGCAGTTTATTCGCGAAACAGGGGTTTAACACTGAAGCTTTCTTT. It translates to CASSLFAKQGFNTEAFF. This sequence joins TRBV28 and TRBJ1-1, with 7 nucleotides matching TRBD1. Germline-derived CDR1 and CDR2 are MDHEN and SYDVKM. The CDR3 is 17 residues long. The J segment lost 2 bases and the V segment lost 1 base, leaving 10 bases of the junction unmatched.

V is TRBV7-9 and J is TRBJ1-2; TRBD1 agrees at 7 bases. This CDR3 comprises 15 residues. V shed 3 bases, J shed 0 bases, and the junction held 4 bases outside the gene matches. The germline V gene has CDR1 SEHNR and CDR2 FQNEAQ (reference sequence). CDR3 sequence: CASSFTGESNYGYTF. CDR3 nucleotide sequence: TGTGCCAGCAGCTTCACAGGGGAGTCTAACTATGGCTACACCTTC.